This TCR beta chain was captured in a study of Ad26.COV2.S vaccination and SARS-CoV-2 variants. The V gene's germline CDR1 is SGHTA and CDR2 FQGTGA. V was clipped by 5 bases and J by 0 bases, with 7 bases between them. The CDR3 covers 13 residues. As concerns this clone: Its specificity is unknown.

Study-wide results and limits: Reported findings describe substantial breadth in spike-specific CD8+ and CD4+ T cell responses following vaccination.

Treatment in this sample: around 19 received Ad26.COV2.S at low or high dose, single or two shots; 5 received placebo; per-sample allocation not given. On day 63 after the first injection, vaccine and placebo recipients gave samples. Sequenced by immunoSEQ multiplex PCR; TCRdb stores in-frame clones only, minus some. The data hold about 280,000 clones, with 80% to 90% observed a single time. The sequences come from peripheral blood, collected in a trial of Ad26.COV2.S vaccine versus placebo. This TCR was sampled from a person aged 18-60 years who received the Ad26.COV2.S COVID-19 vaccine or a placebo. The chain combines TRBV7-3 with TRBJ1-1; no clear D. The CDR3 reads CASSLTVNTEAFF. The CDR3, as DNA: TGTGCCAGCAGCCTGACGGTGAACACTGAAGCTTTCTTT.